This T cell receptor (beta chain) comes out of a study of molecular identifiers for immune sequencing clone quantification. This CDR3 is built from 12 residues. Trimming stripped 8 bases from V and 5 bases from J, with 11 bases between. Germline CDR1 and CDR2: LNHDA and SQIVND (reference sequence). This clonotype was observed at least ten times. Each CDR3 protein is one row after TCRdb ran MiXCR on the PCR reads. The repertoire has about half a million distinct CDR3 sequences, under 30% of them found once; the top ten carry roughly 0.79%. The sample consisted of naive CD8+ T cells from blood, with Jurkat cell RNA spiked in. The subset here: FACS-sorted CD8+CD4-CCR7+CD45RA+ naive T cells. The chain links TRBV19 to TRBJ2-3, with TRBD1 as a possible D gene (7 bases). This clonotype was sampled from a human donor in good health. Some libraries in this study had Jurkat cell RNA spiked in. In DNA, the CDR3 is TGTGCCAGTCAGGGGGGAGGAGATACGCAGTATTTT. Amino acids: CASQGGGDTQYF.